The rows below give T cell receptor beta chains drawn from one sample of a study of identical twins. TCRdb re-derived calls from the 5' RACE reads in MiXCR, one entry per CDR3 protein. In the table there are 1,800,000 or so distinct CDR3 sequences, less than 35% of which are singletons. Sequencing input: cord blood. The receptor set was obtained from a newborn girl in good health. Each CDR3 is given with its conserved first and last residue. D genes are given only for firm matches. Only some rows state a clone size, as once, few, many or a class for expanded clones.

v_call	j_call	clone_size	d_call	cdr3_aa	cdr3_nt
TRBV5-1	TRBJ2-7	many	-	CASSLSNRGNEQYF	TGCGCCAGCAGCTTGAGTAACAGAGGGAACGAGCAGTACTTC
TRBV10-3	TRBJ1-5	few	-	CASRVQPDQPQHF	TGTGCCAGCAGGGTCCAACCCGATCAGCCCCAGCATTTT
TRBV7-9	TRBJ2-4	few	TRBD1	CASSSRGLSYIQYF	TGTGCCAGCAGCTCCAGGGGGCTTAGTTACATTCAGTACTTC
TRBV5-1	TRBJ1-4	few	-	CASSPLAIPTNEKLFF	TGCGCCAGCAGCCCTTTGGCCATCCCGACTAATGAAAAACTGTTTTTT
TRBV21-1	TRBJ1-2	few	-	CASSKGTGRYGYTF	TGTGCCAGCTCTAAAGGGACAGGCCGCTATGGCTACACCTTC
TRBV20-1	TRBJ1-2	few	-	CSATGREEFYTF	TGCAGTGCTACGGGACGGGAGGAATTCTACACCTTC
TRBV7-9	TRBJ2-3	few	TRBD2	CASSIPRGRTDTQYF	TGTGCCAGCAGCATTCCGCGGGGGAGGACAGATACGCAGTATTTT
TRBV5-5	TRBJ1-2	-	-	CASSLTDSLYGYTF	TGTGCCAGCAGCTTGACGGATAGCCTCTATGGCTACACCTTC
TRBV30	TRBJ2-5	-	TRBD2	CAWSMGLAGLEQYF	TGTGCCTGGAGTATGGGACTAGCGGGCCTTGAGCAGTACTTC
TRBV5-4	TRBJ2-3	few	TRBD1	CASSLNRGPVDTQYF	TGTGCCAGCAGCTTGAACAGGGGGCCGGTTGATACGCAGTATTTT
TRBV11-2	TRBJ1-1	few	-	CASSLGPFRQGSNTEAFF	TGTGCCAGCAGCTTAGGCCCCTTCAGGCAGGGCTCGAACACTGAAGCTTTCTTT
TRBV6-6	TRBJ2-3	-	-	CASSYNRGITDTQYF	TGTGCCAGCAGTTACAATAGGGGAATCACAGATACGCAGTATTTT
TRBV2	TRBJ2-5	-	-	CASSYLRQETQYF	TGTGCCAGCAGTTACTTGCGGCAAGAGACCCAGTACTTC
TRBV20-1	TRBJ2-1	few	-	CSASTGGGGYNEQFF	TGCAGTGCTAGTACGGGTGGAGGGGGCTACAATGAGCAGTTCTTC
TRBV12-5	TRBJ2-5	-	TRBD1	CASGFGATGEETQYF	TGTGCTAGTGGTTTCGGGGCGACAGGGGAAGAGACCCAGTACTTC
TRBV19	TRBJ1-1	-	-	CASSIRPRGTEAFF	TGTGCCAGTAGTATAAGGCCCAGAGGCACTGAAGCTTTCTTT
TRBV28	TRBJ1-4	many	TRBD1	CASSLSDRGPNEKLFF	TGTGCCAGCAGTTTATCGGACAGGGGTCCTAATGAAAAACTGTTTTTT
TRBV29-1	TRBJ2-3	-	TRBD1	CSVAHGTGLATDTQYF	TGCAGCGTTGCGCACGGGACAGGGCTAGCGACAGATACGCAGTATTTT
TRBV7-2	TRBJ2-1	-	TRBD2	CASSGQLAGYNEQFF	TGTGCCAGCAGCGGCCAGCTAGCGGGGTACAATGAGCAGTTCTTC
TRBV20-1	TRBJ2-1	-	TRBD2	CSASVSGGAYNEQFF	TGCAGTGCTAGCGTTTCGGGGGGGGCCTACAATGAGCAGTTCTTC
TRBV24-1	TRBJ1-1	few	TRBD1	CATRSTRGRTEAFF	TGTGCCACCAGGAGCACCAGGGGGCGGACTGAAGCTTTCTTT
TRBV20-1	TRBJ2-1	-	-	CSARASRARAFAQFF	TGCAGTGCTAGAGCCTCTAGGGCCAGAGCCTTCGCGCAGTTCTTC
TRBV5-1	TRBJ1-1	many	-	CASSLRGMNTEAFF	TGTGCCAGCAGCTTAAGGGGTATGAACACTGAAGCTTTCTTT
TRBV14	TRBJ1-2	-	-	CASSTTDYGYTF	TGTGCCAGCAGCACGACAGACTATGGCTACACCTTC
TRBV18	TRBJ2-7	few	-	CASSPPLRQNEQYF	TGTGCCAGCTCACCACCATTACGGCAAAACGAGCAGTACTTC
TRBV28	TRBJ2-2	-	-	CASLGTGGELFF	TGTGCCAGTTTAGGGACTGGAGGGGAGCTGTTTTTT
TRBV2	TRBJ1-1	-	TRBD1	CASTRDSTEAFF	TGTGCCAGCACCCGGGACAGCACTGAAGCTTTCTTT